The text below deals with one T cell receptor beta chain. This sample is drawn from a study of blood T cell repertoires in COVID-19. Measured with immunoSEQ multiplex PCR; TCRdb has only the in-frame clones, and not every one. The data contain 140,000 to 150,000 clones, 89% of them singletons. This CDR3 comprises 14 residues. Trimming cost V 6 bases and J 5 bases; bases outside gene matches: 9. Per the germline V gene, CDR1 is MGHDK and CDR2 is SYGVNS. The TCR comes from a human donor in a cohort sampled during active COVID-19. The material sequenced was peripheral blood. The chain is built from TRBV25-1 and TRBJ1-1, with TRBD1 identical over 7 bases. Written as DNA, the CDR3 is TGTGCCAGCAGCCCGACAGGGTGGGAGACTGAAGCTTTCTTT. It encodes CASSPTGWETEAFF.